These T cell receptor beta chains were read from a single sample in a study of OX40 agonist ivuxolimab in advanced cancers. Some clones are missing from TCRdb's copy, which holds only in-frame ones; the method was immunoSEQ multiplex PCR. The repertoire has about 84,000 clones, approximately 95% of them found once; the top ten carry roughly 9.6%. Sample: CD4+ or CD8+ T cells sorted from blood, taken in a trial of the OX40 agonist ivuxolimab. Receptors originate from an adult with an advanced solid tumor such as melanoma, head and neck, liver or kidney cancer. CDR3s include the opening cysteine and the closing phenylalanine or tryptophan. D genes are given only for firm matches. A clone size is listed for some rows: how often the clone was seen (once, few, many), or a class if it is expanded.

>-|TRBV19|-|TRBJ2-1
CASSIVSGGNNEQFF
TGTGCCAGTAGTATAGTTAGCGGAGGTAACAATGAGCAGTTCTTC
>TRBD2|TRBV7-2|-|TRBJ2-1
CASSLNLREEQFF
TGTGCCAGCAGCTTAAACTTGCGGGAGGAGCAGTTCTTC
>-|TRBV7-8|-|TRBJ1-3
CASSLAGQASSGNTIYF
TGTGCCAGCAGCTTAGCAGGGCAGGCCAGCTCTGGAAACACCATATATTTT
>-|TRBV9|-|TRBJ1-1
CASSNPRGGTTEAFF
TGTGCCAGCAGCAACCCTCGGGGGGGAACAACTGAAGCTTTCTTT
>TRBD1|TRBV7-6|-|TRBJ2-1
CASSAYDREFNNEQFF
TGTGCCAGCAGCGCCTACGACAGGGAGTTTAACAATGAGCAGTTCTTC
>TRBD1|TRBV9|-|TRBJ2-1
CASSVGSGTDNEQFF
TGTGCCAGCAGCGTAGGTTCCGGGACAGACAATGAGCAGTTCTTC
>TRBD2|TRBV7-8|-|TRBJ2-7
CASRILAGGLDEQYF
TGTGCCAGCAGAATCCTAGCGGGAGGGCTAGACGAGCAGTACTTC
>-|TRBV5-4|-|TRBJ2-2
CASSPGLAGPKFGAGELFF
-
>TRBD1|TRBV19|-|TRBJ2-7
CASSGGQGNYEQYF
TGTGCCAGTAGTGGGGGACAGGGAAACTACGAGCAGTACTTC
>TRBD2|TRBV29-1|-|TRBJ2-7
CSVEGGLAGARYEQYF
TGCAGCGTTGAAGGAGGACTAGCGGGAGCTCGGTACGAGCAGTACTTC
>-|TRBV28|-|TRBJ1-2
CASRDPPRGIFTNYGYTF
TGTGCCAGCAGAGACCCTCCAAGGGGGATTTTTACTAACTATGGCTACACCTTC
>-|TRBV7-3|-|TRBJ1-5
CASSYVWPQHF
TGTGCCAGCAGCTACGTATGGCCCCAGCATTTT
>-|TRBV6-5|medium-sized|TRBJ1-1
CASTPPHRGDTEAFF
TGTGCCAGCACCCCGCCCCATCGGGGAGACACTGAAGCTTTCTTT
>-|TRBV9|-|TRBJ2-2
CASSSPSGQTVGTGELFF
TGTGCCAGCAGCTCCCCCTCGGGGCAGACTGTAGGCACCGGGGAGCTGTTTTTT
>-|TRBV20-1|-|TRBJ2-3
CSARVDTQYF
TGCAGTGCTAGAGTAGATACGCAGTATTTT
>TRBD2|TRBV5-1|-|TRBJ2-7
CASSLGGAGGSSYEQYF
TGCGCCAGCAGCCTGGGGGGAGCGGGCGGGAGCTCCTACGAGCAGTACTTC
>-|TRBV27|-|TRBJ2-7
CASSLGGSGYEQYF
TGTGCCAGCAGTTTAGGGGGTAGCGGTTACGAGCAGTACTTC
>-|TRBV6-6|-|TRBJ2-3
CASTQHSDTQYF
TGTGCCAGCACTCAACATTCAGATACGCAGTATTTT
>-|TRBV7-6|-|TRBJ2-2
CASSLRDPQVFAGELFF
TGTGCCAGCAGCTTACGGGATCCACAGGTGTTCGCCGGGGAGCTGTTTTTT
>-|TRBV15|-|TRBJ1-1
CATSSPSGLDAIGSEAFF
TGTGCCACCAGCAGTCCTTCGGGACTTGATGCCATAGGCTCTGAAGCTTTCTTT
>TRBD1|TRBV5-6|-|TRBJ1-1
CASSLMTGAHTEAFF
TGTGCCAGCAGCTTGATGACAGGGGCTCACACTGAAGCTTTCTTT
>TRBD2|TRBV5-4|-|TRBJ2-1
CASSSLAGDEQFF
TGTGCCAGCAGCTCCTTAGCGGGAGACGAGCAGTTCTTC
>TRBD2|TRBV25-1|-|TRBJ2-1
CASSESGGSRVDEQFF
TGTGCCAGCAGTGAAAGTGGCGGGAGCAGAGTCGATGAGCAGTTCTTC
>-|TRBV19|-|TRBJ2-2
CASYGWGDTGELFF
TGTGCCAGTTACGGGTGGGGAGACACCGGGGAGCTGTTTTTT
>-|TRBV4-1|-|TRBJ2-7
CASSQDWGQGYEQYF
TGCGCCAGCAGCCAAGATTGGGGGCAGGGCTACGAGCAGTACTTC
>-|TRBV7-3|-|TRBJ2-3
CASSLTLSTDTQYF
TGTGCCAGCAGCTTAACGCTCAGTACAGATACGCAGTATTTT
>-|TRBV18|-|TRBJ2-7
CASSPTLADEQYF
TGTGCCAGCTCACCGACACTAGCAGACGAGCAGTACTTC
>-|TRBV6-5|-|TRBJ2-2
CASSPLRGATGELFF
TGTGCCAGCAGCCCCCTTAGGGGAGCCACCGGGGAGCTGTTTTTT
>TRBD2|TRBV4-2|-|TRBJ2-1
CASSPRGTSGRAGNEQFF
TGTGCCAGCAGCCCGCGAGGGACTAGCGGGAGGGCGGGGAATGAGCAGTTCTTC
>-|TRBV7-9|-|TRBJ2-1
CASSPNVGAGEQFF
TGTGCCAGCAGTCCCAATGTGGGGGCAGGTGAGCAGTTCTTC
>-|TRBV9|-|TRBJ2-7
CASSQRGRDEQYF
TGTGCCAGCAGCCAGAGGGGGAGGGACGAGCAGTACTTC
>-|TRBV9|once|TRBJ2-7
CASSTGTASYEQYF
TGTGCCAGCAGCACCGGGACGGCCTCCTACGAGCAGTACTTC
>TRBD2|TRBV7-9|-|TRBJ2-7
CASSLPGGLAGREQYF
TGTGCCAGCAGCTTACCGGGGGGACTAGCGGGCCGCGAGCAGTACTTC
>-|TRBV4-3|-|TRBJ2-7
CASSQVDGYEQYF
TGCGCCAGCAGCCAAGTGGACGGTTACGAGCAGTACTTC
>-|TRBV5-6|-|TRBJ2-7
CASSLGSNFYEQYF
TGTGCCAGCAGCTTAGGCAGCAATTTCTACGAGCAGTACTTC
>-|TRBV4-3|-|TRBJ2-7
CASSQGAAGTYEQYF
TGCGCCAGCAGCCAAGGAGCGGCTGGGACCTACGAGCAGTACTTC
>TRBD1|TRBV29-1|once|TRBJ2-2
CSVGDRNTGELFF
TGCAGCGTAGGGGACAGGAACACCGGGGAGCTGTTTTTT
>-|TRBV19|-|TRBJ1-6
CASSATGGRDHF
TGTGCCAGTAGCGCGACGGGGGGCCGGGACCACTTT
>-|TRBV11-2|-|TRBJ2-3
CASTAVPFRAGTQYF
TGTGCCAGCACCGCGGTCCCGTTCCGGGCCGGTACGCAGTATTTT
>-|TRBV9|-|TRBJ2-3
CASSGVDSTDTQYF
TGTGCCAGCAGCGGAGTGGACAGCACAGATACGCAGTATTTT
>-|TRBV6-5|-|TRBJ1-6
CASSYLDRPDSPLHF
TGTGCCAGCAGTTACCTAGACAGGCCAGATTCACCCCTCCACTTT
>-|TRBV25-1|once|TRBJ2-5
CASSFGNSPPYF
TGTGCCAGCAGTTTCGGGAACTCCCCTCCGTACTTC
>-|TRBV7-6|-|TRBJ2-3
CASSPRTTSTDTQYF
TGTGCCAGCAGCCCGAGGACAACTAGCACAGATACGCAGTATTTT
>-|TRBV29-1|-|TRBJ1-4
CSVSNGGDEKLFF
TGCAGCGTTTCAAATGGGGGGGATGAAAAACTGTTTTTT
>TRBD1|TRBV5-1|-|TRBJ2-7
CASSPGTGPYEQYF
TGCGCCAGCAGCCCAGGGACAGGGCCCTACGAGCAGTACTTC
>-|TRBV12-5|-|TRBJ2-5
CASGLVLGQSETQYF
TGTGCTAGTGGTTTGGTACTCGGACAGAGCGAGACCCAGTACTTC
>TRBD2|TRBV6-6|-|TRBJ2-7
CASRSPSGSYEQYF
TGTGCCAGCAGGTCTCCTAGCGGGAGTTACGAGCAGTACTTC
>-|TRBV4-3|-|TRBJ2-7
CASSQDIPPRSYEQYF
TGCGCCAGCAGCCAAGATATCCCCCCCAGGTCCTACGAGCAGTACTTC
>-|TRBV2|-|TRBJ2-7
CASSESGGYEQYF
TGTGCCAGCAGTGAATCGGGCGGATACGAGCAGTACTTC
>TRBD2|TRBV7-9|-|TRBJ2-3
CASSGRTSGRASDTQYF
TGTGCCAGCAGCGGCCGGACTAGCGGGAGGGCATCAGATACGCAGTATTTT
>-|TRBV7-9|-|TRBJ2-1
CASSPYLSNEQFF
TGTGCCAGCAGCCCTTACCTTAGCAATGAGCAGTTCTTC
>-|TRBV7-2|-|TRBJ2-1
CASSPRRRGAYNEQFF
TGTGCCAGCAGCCCCAGACGGAGGGGCGCGTACAATGAGCAGTTCTTC
>TRBD1|TRBV27|-|TRBJ2-2
CASSLSTGGTGELFF
TGTGCCAGCAGTTTGTCCACAGGGGGCACCGGGGAGCTGTTTTTT
>-|TRBV6-5|-|TRBJ2-2
CASNDGWGELFF
TGTGCCAGCAACGACGGGTGGGGGGAGCTGTTTTTT
>TRBD2|TRBV9|-|TRBJ2-2
CASSLASGSHTGELFF
TGTGCCAGCAGCTTGGCCAGCGGGAGCCACACCGGGGAGCTGTTTTTT
>-|TRBV2|-|TRBJ2-2
CASSGGDAGELFF
TGTGCCAGCAGTGGGGGGGACGCCGGGGAGCTGTTTTTT
>TRBD1|TRBV19|once|TRBJ1-1
CASSIGQGNTEAFF
TGTGCCAGTAGTATTGGACAGGGCAACACTGAAGCTTTCTTT